The 31 T cell receptor beta chains below all came from one sample that was sequenced in a study of T cells in Graves' hyperthyroidism and ophthalmopathy. RNA transcripts served as the template for amplifying TCR beta CDR3 regions. During a first-round RT-PCR of the TCR CDR3, the HTBI primer set was used. One entry per CDR3 protein results from TCRdb running MiXCR on the multiplex PCR reads. This table holds approximately 700,000 distinct CDR3 sequences, approximately 42% found once. The source material was peripheral blood or thyroid tissue (not recorded which). These TCRs come from an adult man with Graves' disease, either hyperthyroidism or ophthalmopathy (not recorded which).

The gene calls are TRBV25-1 and TRBJ1-2; perhaps TRBD1 as D (5 bases). The CDR3 loop spans 12 amino acids. Trimming left V 9 bases short and J 5 bases short, with 13 bases between. Germline CDR1 is MGHDK and CDR2 is SYGVNS. CDR3: CASQQDGYGYTF. The CDR3 bases are TGTGCCAGTCAACAGGATGGGTATGGCTACACCTTC.

The CDR3 loop is CASSLIGGESGYTF. The CDR3, as DNA: TGTGCCAGCAGTTTAATTGGTGGGGAGTCAGGCTACACCTTC. The rearrangement links TRBV12-3 or TRBV12-4 to TRBJ1-2, with D uncertain. V lost 2 bases, J lost 8 bases, and 15 bases lay in between. This CDR3 is built from 14 residues.

The rearrangement joins TRBV2 to TRBJ1-2; D is uncertain. This CDR3 has 13 amino acids. Germline V CDR1 and CDR2: SNHLY, FYNNEI. The V end lost 5 bases, the J end lost 4 bases, and 11 bases lay between the germline ends. The CDR3: CASSLIGSYGYTF. The CDR3, as DNA: TGTGCCAGCAGTTTAATCGGATCCTATGGCTACACCTTC.

The V gene is TRBV2, the J gene TRBJ2-7; no clear D. Germline loops: CDR1 SNHLY, CDR2 FYNNEI. The CDR3 sequence is 14 residues long. V shed 5 bases and J shed 2 bases, with 13 bases lying between them. The CDR3 is CASSYLGPPYEQYF. CDR3 nucleotide sequence: TGTGCCAGCAGTTACCTAGGGCCTCCCTACGAGCAGTACTTC.

This clonotype appeared many times. The chain employs TRBV7-9 and TRBJ1-1; TRBD1 might be the D (6 bases). This CDR3 region has 15 residues. The V and J ends lost 1 base and 5 bases respectively, with 14 bases between them. From germline, CDR1 is SEHNR and CDR2 FQNEAQ (reference sequence). CDR3 bases: TGTGCCAGCAGCTTAGGGACGGGGGCGAGGACTGAAGCTTTCTTT. It specifies CASSLGTGARTEAFF.

This clonotype was observed a few times. The chain carries TRBV7-9 and TRBJ1-2; D not certain. There are 15 residues in the CDR3. Trimming shortened V by 7 bases and J by 2 bases, and 17 bases separated the two germline ends. The germline V gene encodes CDR1 SEHNR and CDR2 FQNEAQ (reference sequence). The CDR3 DNA reads as TGTGCCAGCAACCCCCCTATTCCGACCAACTATGGCTACACCTTC. This gives the protein CASNPPIPTNYGYTF.

The V call is TRBV2, the J call TRBJ1-5; a possible D gene is TRBD1 (6 bases). Germline V gene sequence: CDR1 SNHLY, CDR2 FYNNEI. Trimming stripped 3 bases from V and 0 bases from J, with 9 bases between. There are 15 residues in the CDR3. CDR3 nucleotide sequence: TGTGCCAGCAGTGATGGGGGGCATAGCAATCAGCCCCAGCATTTT. It is translated as CASSDGGHSNQPQHF.

At least ten counts were recorded for this clonotype. The chain carries TRBV20-1 and TRBJ2-5; D possibly corresponds to TRBD1 (6 bases). The germline V gene encodes CDR1 DFQATT and CDR2 SNEGSKA (reference sequence). CDR3 length equals 14 residues. The V end lost 3 bases, the J end lost 2 bases, and 13 bases lay between the germline ends. This chain's CDR3 is CSARRSGQQETQYF. CDR3 bases: TGCAGTGCTAGGAGGTCAGGACAGCAAGAGACCCAGTACTTC.

CDR3 nucleotide sequence: TGTGCCAGCAGTGAGACAGGGAGTGAGCAGTACTTC. Its protein is CASSETGSEQYF. The V call is TRBV6-5, the J call TRBJ2-7; 7 bases align to TRBD1. The junction had 5 bases not matched to a gene; V was cut back by 5 bases and J by 7 bases. Per the germline V gene, CDR1 is MNHEY and CDR2 is SVGAGI. The CDR3 runs to 12 residues.

This chain joins TRBV10-3 and TRBJ1-4; D is perhaps TRBD1 (5 bases). Trimming pared 5 bases from V and 5 bases from J, leaving 9 bases between. Germline V CDR1 and CDR2: ENHRY, SYGVKD. The length of the CDR3 is 13 residues. This chain's CDR3 is CAISQGPNEKLFF. CDR3 nucleotides: TGTGCCATCAGTCAGGGACCGAATGAAAAACTGTTTTTT.

This chain links TRBV5-1 with TRBJ1-1, with D maybe TRBD1 (5 bases). Looked up from germline, CDR1 is SGHRS and CDR2 is YFSETQ. This CDR3 region has 15 residues. V lost 5 bases and J 0 bases, leaving 14 bases between the germline ends. Here the CDR3 DNA reads TGCGCCAGCAGTCTCACAGGAAAAATGAACACTGAAGCTTTCTTT. Encoded protein: CASSLTGKMNTEAFF. The whole variable domain, remainder taken from reference TRBV5-1 and TRBJ1-1, is KAGVTQTPRYLIKTRGQQVTLSCSPISGHRSVSWYQQTPGQGLQFLFEYFSETQRNKGNFPGRFSGRQFSNSRSEMNVSTLELGDSALYLCASSLTGKMNTEAFFGQGTRLTVV.

J is TRBJ1-3 and V is TRBV29-1; TRBD1 matches at 7 bases. Looked up from germline, CDR1 is SQVTM and CDR2 is ANQGSEA. V shed 6 bases, J shed 8 bases, and the junction held 13 bases outside the gene matches. The CDR3 is 14 amino acids. CDR3: CSVNTGVYGYTIYF. DNA of the CDR3: TGCAGCGTCAACACAGGGGTCTATGGCTACACCATATATTTT.

This clonotype was observed at least ten times. The V and J genes are TRBV9 and TRBJ1-1; D gene ambiguous. Germline-derived CDR1 and CDR2 are SGDLS and YYNGEE. The ends were cut back, 4 bases at V and 8 bases at J, with 3 bases in the middle. The CDR3 has 9 amino acids. DNA of the CDR3: TGTGCCAGCAGCCCCGAAGCTTTCTTT. This translates into CASSPEAFF.

The gene calls are TRBV7-3 and TRBJ1-5; 7 nucleotides match TRBD1. The CDR3 totals 12 residues. The J segment lost 14 bases and the V segment lost 5 bases, leaving 9 bases of the junction unmatched. Germline V gives CDR1 SGHTA, CDR2 FQGTGA. The CDR3 nucleotides are TGTGCCAGCAGCCCCCGACAGGGCTACGAGCATTTT. Its translation: CASSPRQGYEHF. Full variable domain (missing parts from reference TRBV7-3 and TRBJ1-5): GAGVSQTPSNKVTEKGKYVELRCDPISGHTALYWYRQSLGQGPEFLIYFQGTGAADDSGLPNDRFFAVRPEGSVSTLKIQRTERGDSAVYLCASSPRQGYEHFGDGTRLSIL.

This rearrangement joins TRBV11-2 to TRBJ2-7; no definite D call. Germline CDR1 and CDR2: SGHAT and FQNNGV. The CDR3 is made up of 15 amino acids. Trimming stripped 4 bases from V and 2 bases from J, with 15 bases between. The CDR3 DNA reads as TGTGCCAGCAGCTCGGACCGCGGCTCCGCCTACGAGCAGTACTTC. Protein: CASSSDRGSAYEQYF.

This clonotype was recorded only once. The chain employs TRBV7-9 and TRBJ1-6; tentative D call: TRBD1 (6 bases). Germline V gene data show CDR1 as SEHNR and CDR2 as FQNEAQ (reference sequence). Between the trimmed V and J ends, which lost 5 bases and 9 bases, there was a span of 11 bases. The CDR3 sequence is 13 residues long. CDR3 sequence reads: CASSKGGTSPLHF. CDR3 in DNA: TGTGCCAGCAGCAAAGGGGGGACTTCACCCCTCCACTTT.

This chain connects TRBV19 to TRBJ1-1; D may be TRBD1 (6 bases). The CDR3 sequence is 14 residues long. The germline gives CDR1 LNHDA, CDR2 SQIVND (reference sequence). The V gene lost 8 bases and the J gene lost 5 bases, with 18 bases spanning the gap. The CDR3 spells CASLRWGAKTEAFF. Here the CDR3 DNA reads TGTGCCAGTCTTAGGTGGGGGGCGAAAACTGAAGCTTTCTTT.

The chain is built from TRBV2 and TRBJ1-4; D perhaps matches TRBD1 (6 bases). Germline CDR1 and CDR2: SNHLY and FYNNEI. V was pared by 5 bases and J by 4 bases, with 17 bases between. This CDR3 is 16 amino acids long. The DNA for the CDR3 is TGTGCCAGCAGTTACTCCGGGGGCCCGCTTAATGAAAAACTGTTTTTT. Protein sequence: CASSYSGGPLNEKLFF.

A few counts support this clonotype. The genes are TRBV6-4 and TRBJ1-2; TRBD1 matches 7 bases. The germline V gene has CDR1 MRHNA and CDR2 SNTAGT. The ends lost 2 bases at V and 7 bases at J; junction bases unmatched: 4. The CDR3 is made up of 13 amino acids. CDR3 nucleotide sequence: TGTGCCAGCAGTGACGACAGGGTGGGTGGCTACACCTTC. As protein: CASSDDRVGGYTF.

A single count supports this clonotype. The chain links TRBV20-1 to TRBJ2-2, with 12 positions matching TRBD2. The CDR3 sequence is 16 residues long. Germline values: CDR1 DFQATT, CDR2 SNEGSKA (reference sequence). V was pared by 1 base and J by 7 bases, with 7 bases of the junction left unmatched. The CDR3 DNA reads as TGCAGTGCTAGAGTAGGGCTAGCGGGAGGGCACGGGGAGCTGTTTTTT. Its translation is CSARVGLAGGHGELFF.

This clonotype has just a few counts. The chain uses TRBV2 and TRBJ2-7; 7 bases line up with TRBD2. In germline, CDR1 is SNHLY, CDR2 FYNNEI. The CDR3 has 14 amino acids. The J segment lost 6 bases and the V segment lost 6 bases, leaving 11 bases of the junction unmatched. The CDR3 DNA follows: TGTGCCAGCAGACAAACCGGCGGGGGAACCGAGCAGTACTTC. Translating it yields CASRQTGGGTEQYF. Combining the CDR3 with reference TRBV2 and TRBJ2-7 gives the whole variable domain EPEVTQTPSHQVTQMGQEVILRCVPISNHLYFYWYRQILGQKVEFLVSFYNNEISEKSEIFDDQFSVERPDGSNFTLKIRSTKLEDSAMYFCASRQTGGGTEQYFGPGTRLTVT.

The genes are TRBV29-1 and TRBJ2-6; D is unresolved. Germline-derived CDR1 and CDR2 are SQVTM and ANQGSEA. V shed 6 bases and J shed 0 bases, with 6 bases lying between them. The CDR3 is made up of 13 amino acids. CDR3 amino acids: CSVASSGANVLTF. The CDR3 DNA sequence: TGCAGCGTAGCGAGCTCTGGGGCCAACGTCCTGACTTTC.

This clonotype occurred many times. The rearrangement uses TRBV29-1 and TRBJ1-2; TRBD1 is a possible D gene (5 bases). V was shortened by 1 base and J by 6 bases, with 9 bases between the two germline ends. This CDR3 is built from 12 residues. Germline V gives CDR1 SQVTM, CDR2 ANQGSEA. Here the CDR3 DNA reads TGCAGCGTTGAAGGGGGGTCGAATGGCTACACCTTC. Residues: CSVEGGSNGYTF.

This clonotype was counted ten times or more. The chain is built from TRBV7-2 and TRBJ1-2; 7 nucleotides line up with TRBD1. Unmatched junction bases numbered 2, after V lost 1 base and J lost 3 bases. CDR1 and CDR2 from the germline V gene are SGHTA and FQGNSA. The CDR3 sequence is 14 residues long. As DNA, the CDR3 is TGTGCCAGCAGCTTAGATCAGGGGGACTATGGCTACACCTTC. Protein product: CASSLDQGDYGYTF.

This clonotype was seen many times. The rearrangement joins TRBV20-1 to TRBJ1-5, with TRBD1 as a possible D gene (5 bases). CDR1 and CDR2 (germline): DFQATT, SNEGSKA (reference sequence). This CDR3 contains 13 residues. The V end lost 3 bases, the J end lost 4 bases, and 10 bases lay between the germline ends. The CDR3 here is CSASVRGNQPQHF. For the CDR3, the DNA is TGCAGTGCTAGTGTAAGGGGTAATCAGCCCCAGCATTTT.

This clonotype was found a few times. V usage is TRBV2 and J usage is TRBJ1-1; tentatively, D is TRBD1 (6 bases). The CDR3 has 13 amino acids. V was shortened by 2 bases and J by 6 bases, with 10 bases between the two germline ends. The germline CDR1 and CDR2 sequences are SNHLY and FYNNEI. The CDR3 sequence: CASSENREAEAFF. The CDR3 DNA reads TGTGCCAGCAGTGAAAACAGGGAGGCTGAAGCTTTCTTT.

The V call is TRBV24-1, the J call TRBJ2-5; either TRBD1 or TRBD2 may fit D (6 bases each). CDR1 and CDR2 from the germline V gene are KGHDR and SFDVKD. The CDR3 has 16 amino acids. V shed 9 bases and J shed 0 bases, with 19 bases lying between them. The CDR3 here is CATHPLGGKDQETQYF. The CDR3 DNA reads TGTGCCACCCACCCCCTCGGGGGCAAAGACCAAGAGACCCAGTACTTC.

The chain joins TRBV29-1 to TRBJ1-1; 8 nucleotides align to TRBD1. CDR1 is SQVTM and CDR2 is ANQGSEA in the germline V gene. CDR3 length equals 14 residues. CDR3 sequence reads: CSAPPFDRGTEAFF. In DNA, the CDR3 is TGCAGTGCTCCGCCCTTCGACAGGGGAACTGAAGCTTTCTTT.

This clonotype has ten or more counts. The gene calls are TRBV7-9 and TRBJ2-7; no definite D call. V was shortened by 2 bases and J by 3 bases, with 5 bases between the two germline ends. Germline V gene sequence: CDR1 SEHNR, CDR2 FQNEAQ (reference sequence). The CDR3 contains 12 residues. CDR3 in DNA: TGTGCCAGCAGCTTACTACACTACGAGCAGTACTTC. It specifies CASSLLHYEQYF. The entire variable domain, with the rest obtained from reference TRBV7-9 and TRBJ2-7, is as follows: DTGVSQNPRHKITKRGQNVTFRCDPISEHNRLYWYRQTLGQGPEFLTYFQNEAQLEKSRLLSDRFSAERPKGSFSTLEIQRTEQGDSAMYLCASSLLHYEQYFGPGTRLTVT.

Comment on this clonotype: With a much larger clone just one base away, this may be a read error. The rearrangement links TRBV7-7 to TRBJ2-2; 11 bases agree with TRBD2. Germline V gene data show CDR1 as SSHAT and CDR2 as FNYEAQ (reference sequence). This CDR3 is built from 16 residues. CDR3 sequence reads: CASSPIAGGVTGELFF. DNA for the CDR3: TGTGCTAGCAGCCCGATAGCGGGAGGGGTCACCGGGGAGCTGTTTTTT.

This clonotype was picked up a small number of times. The V and J genes are TRBV2 and TRBJ1-2; D gene unclear. The CDR3 runs to 10 residues. The germline CDR1 and CDR2 sequences are SNHLY and FYNNEI. Trimming took off 4 bases at V and 7 bases at J, with 4 bases between the two ends. This CDR3 is CASSAVGYTF. CDR3 nucleotides: TGTGCCAGCAGTGCCGTTGGCTACACCTTC.